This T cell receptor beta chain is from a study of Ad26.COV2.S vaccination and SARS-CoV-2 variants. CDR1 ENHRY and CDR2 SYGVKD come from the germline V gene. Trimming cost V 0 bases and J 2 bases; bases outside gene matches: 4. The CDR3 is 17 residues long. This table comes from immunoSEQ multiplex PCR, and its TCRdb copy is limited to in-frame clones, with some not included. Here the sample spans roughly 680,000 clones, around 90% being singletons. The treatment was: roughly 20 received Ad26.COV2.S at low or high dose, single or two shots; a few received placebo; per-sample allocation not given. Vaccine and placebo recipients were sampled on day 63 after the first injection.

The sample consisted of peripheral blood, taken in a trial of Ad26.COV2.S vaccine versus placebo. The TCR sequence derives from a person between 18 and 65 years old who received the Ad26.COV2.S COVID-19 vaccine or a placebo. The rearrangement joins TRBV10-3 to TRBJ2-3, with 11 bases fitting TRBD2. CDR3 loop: CAISESRTSGYTDTQYF. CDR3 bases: TGTGCCATCAGTGAGTCCAGGACTAGCGGGTACACAGATACGCAGTATTTT.